This T cell receptor beta chain was captured in a study of T cell responses to AZD1222 COVID-19 vaccine. As for the study in general: Pooled in the analysis were second doses at about 4 or about 12 weeks.

Regarding the study as a whole: Baseline testing showed seropositivity in only six AZD1222 recipients.

Sequencing used immunoSEQ multiplex PCR; TCRdb keeps in-frame clones, though not all of them. Of fewer than 150,000 clones listed, approximately 90% were seen once; the top ten hold 4.5% to 5%. On this clone itself: The antigen remains unidentified.

The CDR3 extends over 14 amino acids. V was clipped by 6 bases and J by 4 bases, with 15 bases between them. Germline values: CDR1 MNHEY, CDR2 SVGAGI. This TCR was recovered from an adult in good health. The sample in question was peripheral blood, obtained on day 0 of AZD1222 vaccination. The chain recombines TRBV6-5 with TRBJ1-2, with a tentative D call TRBD1 (5 bases). The CDR3 sequence is CASRESGPSYGYTF. CDR3 bases: TGTGCCAGCAGGGAGTCGGGACCAAGCTATGGCTACACCTTC.